This T cell receptor beta chain comes out of a study of Ad26.COV2.S vaccination and SARS-CoV-2 variants. Produced via immunoSEQ multiplex PCR; TCRdb's table is partial and in-frame only. The table lists 300,000 to 350,000 clones, 85% to 90% of them singletons. Specified treatment: over 15 received Ad26.COV2.S at low or high dose, single or two shots; 5 received placebo; per-sample allocation not given. All samples were drawn on day 63, counting from the first vaccine or placebo injection. V dropped 0 bases and J dropped 4 bases, with 10 bases sitting between them. This CDR3 spans 14 amino acids. Germline V gene lookup returns CDR1 KGHSH and CDR2 LQKENI.

The clonotype comes from a person aged 18-60 years who received the Ad26.COV2.S COVID-19 vaccine or a placebo. The chain combines TRBV18 with TRBJ2-7; D remains unclear. The sequenced sample was peripheral blood, obtained in a trial of Ad26.COV2.S vaccine versus placebo. CDR3 sequence: CASSPPGLTYEQYF. For the CDR3, the DNA is TGTGCCAGCTCACCACCCGGGTTGACGTACGAGCAGTACTTC.